Listed below are T cell receptor beta chains from one sample, sequenced in a study of a mutant IDH1 vaccine in newly diagnosed glioma. Sequencing used immunoSEQ multiplex PCR; TCRdb keeps in-frame clones, though not all of them. The data hold about 12,000 clones, with roughly 87% observed a single time. Their antigens remain unidentified. The sequenced sample was PBMCs, obtained from a glioma patient whose treatment included an IDH1 peptide vaccine. The receptors were sampled from a woman between 40 and 55 years old with glioma. Some clones in this sample may be carry-over from other donors' samples. Both conserved end residues are part of each CDR3. A D gene is named only where the DNA matches it firmly. Expanded clones get a size class; other rows say once, few or many, or leave the size out.

V	D	J	size	CDR3	DNA
TRBV25-1	-	TRBJ2-7	-	CASRRGPSSHEQYF	TGTGCCAGCAGGAGGGGACCATCCTCCCACGAGCAGTACTTC
TRBV27	-	TRBJ2-7	-	CASSLADAGTYEQYF	TGTGCCAGCAGCTTGGCCGACGCAGGTACCTACGAGCAGTACTTC
TRBV10-3	-	TRBJ2-3	-	CAIGESNTDTQYF	TGTGCCATCGGGGAGAGTAACACAGATACGCAGTATTTT
TRBV18	-	TRBJ2-5	-	CASSPGSIQGTQYF	TGTGCCAGCTCACCGGGGAGCATTCAAGGGACCCAGTACTTC
TRBV6-1	TRBD2	TRBJ2-2	few	CASSGTSGGAAAGELFF	TGTGCCAGCAGTGGGACTAGCGGGGGGGCCGCGGCCGGGGAGCTGTTTTTT
TRBV7-8	-	TRBJ1-1	-	CASSLISRGSEAFF	TGTGCCAGCAGCTTAATTAGCAGGGGATCTGAAGCTTTCTTT
TRBV29-1	-	TRBJ2-5	-	CSVGGVRGETQYF	TGCAGCGTTGGGGGGGTGCGGGGAGAGACCCAGTACTTC
TRBV6-6	-	TRBJ2-3	-	CASSRRQTTSTDTQYF	TGTGCCAGCAGTCGCCGACAGACCACGAGCACAGATACGCAGTATTTT
TRBV6-1	TRBD1	TRBJ1-1	-	CASRDRGSSETEAFF	TGTGCCAGCAGGGACAGGGGGTCGTCTGAGACTGAAGCTTTCTTT
TRBV5-5	TRBD1	TRBJ1-2	-	CASSWGTANNYGYTF	TGTGCCAGCAGCTGGGGGACAGCGAATAACTATGGCTACACCTTC
TRBV13	TRBD1	TRBJ1-1	-	CASSLRGYPNTEAFF	TGTGCCAGCAGTCTCAGGGGGTATCCGAACACTGAAGCTTTCTTT
TRBV19	-	TRBJ1-5	-	CASSWTTGNQPQHF	TGTGCCAGTAGTTGGACAACGGGCAATCAGCCCCAGCATTTT
TRBV2	-	TRBJ2-1	-	CASSEDTTQFF	TGTGCCAGCAGTGAAGACACGACTCAGTTCTTC
TRBV5-1	TRBD1	TRBJ2-5	-	CASSLMGQGVGETQYF	TGCGCCAGCAGCTTGATGGGACAGGGGGTCGGAGAGACCCAGTACTTC
TRBV7-9	-	TRBJ1-1	-	CASTLGTNTEAFF	TGTGCCAGCACCTTGGGTACGAACACTGAAGCTTTCTTT
TRBV5-1	TRBD1	TRBJ1-2	-	CASSTDLDRATNYGYTF	TGCGCCAGCAGCACTGACCTCGACAGGGCTACTAACTATGGCTACACCTTC
TRBV7-2	-	TRBJ1-2	-	CASSLHPGGGYTF	TGTGCCAGCAGCTTACACCCGGGGGGGGGCTACACCTTC
TRBV7-9	-	TRBJ1-1	once	CASSSNTEAFF	TGTGCCAGCAGCTCCAACACTGAAGCTTTCTTT
TRBV9	TRBD2	TRBJ2-7	-	CASSVRLAGGTHEQYF	TGTGCCAGCAGCGTCAGACTAGCGGGAGGGACCCACGAGCAGTACTTC
TRBV30	-	TRBJ1-2	-	CAWSVPRIVANYGYTF	TGTGCCTGGAGTGTACCCCGGATAGTAGCTAACTATGGCTACACCTTC
TRBV19	-	TRBJ1-2	-	CASSMRTEANYGYTF	TGTGCCAGTAGTATGAGGACGGAAGCTAACTATGGCTACACCTTC
TRBV19	TRBD2	TRBJ2-7	-	CASNIGGTRNEQYF	TGTGCCAGCAATATCGGAGGGACTAGGAACGAGCAGTACTTC
TRBV28	-	TRBJ2-2	-	CASSSPPGELFF	TGTGCCAGCAGTTCCCCTCCCGGGGAGCTGTTTTTT
TRBV5-1	-	TRBJ2-5	-	CASSLGGRETQYF	TGCGCCAGCAGCTTGGGGGGGCGGGAGACCCAGTACTTC
TRBV7-2	TRBD1	TRBJ2-7	-	CASSWVVGDRGHEQYF	TGTGCCAGCAGCTGGGTGGTGGGGGACAGGGGTCACGAGCAGTACTTC
TRBV13	-	TRBJ2-7	-	CASSPTLGREQYF	TGTGCCAGCAGCCCGACTTTGGGCCGGGAGCAGTACTTC
TRBV18	TRBD1	TRBJ1-2	-	CASSPDGTGGTYGYTF	TGTGCCAGCTCACCGGATGGGACAGGGGGGACCTATGGCTACACCTTC
TRBV2	-	TRBJ1-5	-	CASSDLYQPQHF	TGTGCCAGCAGTGACCTCTATCAGCCCCAGCATTTT
TRBV5-6	-	TRBJ1-2	-	CASSSVQRDGYTF	TGTGCCAGCAGCTCGGTCCAGAGGGATGGCTACACCTTC
TRBV13	-	TRBJ2-7	once	CASSSRSGYEPYEQYF	TGTGCCAGCAGCTCCCGGTCGGGGTACGAACCCTACGAGCAGTACTTC
TRBV5-4	-	TRBJ2-5	-	CASSLERQHQETQYF	TGTGCCAGCAGCTTGGAGAGACAGCACCAAGAGACCCAGTACTTC
TRBV4-1	-	TRBJ1-3	once	CASSPIKGSGNTIYF	TGCGCCAGCAGCCCTATTAAAGGCTCTGGAAACACCATATATTTT
TRBV18	-	TRBJ1-1	-	CASSPLGPDTEAFF	TGTGCCAGCTCCCCCCTGGGCCCAGACACTGAAGCTTTCTTT
TRBV7-9	-	TRBJ2-2	-	CASSLGIGANTGELFF	TGTGCCAGCAGCTTGGGGATAGGGGCGAACACCGGGGAGCTGTTTTTT
TRBV6-5	-	TRBJ2-7	-	CASSKDGSYEQYF	TGTGCCAGCAGTAAGGACGGGTCCTACGAGCAGTACTTC
TRBV19	-	TRBJ2-5	-	CASSIVSGPQETQYF	TGTGCCAGTAGTATAGTCTCAGGACCTCAAGAGACCCAGTACTTC
TRBV2	TRBD1	TRBJ2-1	-	CASSRDRGNEQFF	TGTGCCAGCAGTCGGGACAGGGGTAATGAGCAGTTCTTC
TRBV6-5	TRBD1	TRBJ1-1	-	CASRRTGTGTEAFF	TGTGCCAGCAGGCGGACAGGGACCGGCACTGAAGCTTTCTTT
TRBV27	TRBD1	TRBJ1-4	-	CASRDGTALTNEKLFF	TGTGCCAGCAGGGACGGGACAGCCTTGACTAATGAAAAACTGTTTTTT
TRBV18	TRBD1	TRBJ2-7	-	CASSPTGDRVTGQYF	TGTGCCAGCTCTCCTACTGGGGACAGGGTCACTGGGCAGTACTTC
TRBV5-1	TRBD2	TRBJ2-5	-	CASSLGTSGGQETQYF	TGCGCCAGCAGCCTCGGGACTAGCGGGGGTCAAGAGACCCAGTACTTC
TRBV2	TRBD1	TRBJ1-1	-	CASSRVQGAAFF	TGTGCCAGCAGTAGGGTACAGGGGGCAGCTTTCTTT
TRBV9	TRBD1	TRBJ2-6	-	CASSVVGGQEDSGANVLTF	TGTGCCAGCAGCGTAGTAGGGGGACAGGAAGACTCTGGGGCCAACGTCCTGACTTTC
TRBV6-1	-	TRBJ2-2	-	CAGLSGTTGELFF	TGTGCCGGCCTTAGCGGTACCACCGGGGAGCTGTTTTTT
TRBV4-2	-	TRBJ2-1	-	CASSQDGGWVYNEQFF	TGTGCCAGCAGCCAAGATGGAGGGTGGGTATACAATGAGCAGTTCTTC
TRBV7-2	TRBD2	TRBJ2-7	-	CASSWEVGLATNEQYF	TGTGCCAGCAGCTGGGAGGTTGGACTAGCAACGAACGAGCAGTACTTC
TRBV2	-	TRBJ2-5	-	CASSESSVHVQGEETQYF	TGTGCCAGCAGTGAATCCAGCGTCCATGTCCAAGGCGAAGAGACCCAGTACTTC
TRBV13	-	TRBJ2-7	-	CASSVTGSYEQYF	TGTGCCAGCAGTGTCACAGGGTCCTACGAGCAGTACTTC